The clone carrying this TCR beta chain was picked up many times. Its specificity is not known. TCRdb reprocessed the 5' RACE reads with MiXCR, giving one entry per CDR3 protein. The table lists 15,000 to 20,000 distinct CDR3 sequences, about 6% of them singletons. This sample is drawn from a study of spatial heterogeneity in lung cancer. Germline assignment: CDR1 SGHDT and CDR2 YYEEEE. CDR3 length: 16 amino acids. V was pared by 0 bases and J by 4 bases, with 13 bases between. Findings and caveats of the study: Counts of expanded intratumoral alpha and beta TCRs tracked tumor mutation counts.

Time point defined: sample taken at primary tumor resection. Donation came from about 72 patients with untreated early-stage non-small cell lung cancer. The study sequenced unsorted whole RNA from tumor, nontumor lung or frozen PBMC. The receptor was isolated from a female donor with early-stage non-small cell lung cancer. The gene calls are TRBV5-6 and TRBJ2-2; maybe TRBD2 (6 bases). Here the sequenced sample was lung tumor tissue, taken at surgery. The CDR3 loop is CASSLDGGNPTGELFF. The DNA of the CDR3 is TGTGCCAGCAGCTTGGATGGGGGGAACCCCACCGGGGAGCTGTTTTTT.